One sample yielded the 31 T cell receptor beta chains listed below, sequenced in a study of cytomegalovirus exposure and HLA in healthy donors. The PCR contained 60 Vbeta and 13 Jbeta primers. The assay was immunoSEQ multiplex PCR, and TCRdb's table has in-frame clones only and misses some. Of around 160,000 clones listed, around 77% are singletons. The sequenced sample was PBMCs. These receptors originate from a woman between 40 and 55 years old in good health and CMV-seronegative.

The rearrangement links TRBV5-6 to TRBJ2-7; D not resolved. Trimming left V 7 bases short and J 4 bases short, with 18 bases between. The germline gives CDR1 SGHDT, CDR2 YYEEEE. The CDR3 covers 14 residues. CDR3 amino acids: CASVRNTPRYEQYF. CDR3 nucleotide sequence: TGTGCCAGCGTAAGAAACACCCCGAGGTACGAGCAGTACTTC.

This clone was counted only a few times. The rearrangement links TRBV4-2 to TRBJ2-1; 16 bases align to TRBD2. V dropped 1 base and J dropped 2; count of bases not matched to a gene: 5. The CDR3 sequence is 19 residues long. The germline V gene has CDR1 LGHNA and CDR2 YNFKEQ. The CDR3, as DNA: TGTGCCAGCAGCCAAGGGGGACTAGCGGGAGGGGAAACCTACAATGAGCAGTTCTTC. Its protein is CASSQGGLAGGETYNEQFF.

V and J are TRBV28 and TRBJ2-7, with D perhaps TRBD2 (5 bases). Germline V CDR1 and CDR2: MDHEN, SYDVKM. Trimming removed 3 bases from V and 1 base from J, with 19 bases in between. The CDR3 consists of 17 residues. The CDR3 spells CASSLGSPAGLSYEQYF. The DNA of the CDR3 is TGTGCCAGCAGTTTGGGCTCCCCCGCGGGCCTATCCTACGAGCAGTACTTC.

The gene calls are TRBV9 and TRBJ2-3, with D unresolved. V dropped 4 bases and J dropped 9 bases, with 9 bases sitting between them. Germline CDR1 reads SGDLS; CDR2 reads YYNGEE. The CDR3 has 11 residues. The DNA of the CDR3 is TGTGCCAGCAGCCCCCTGGAGACGCAGTATTTT. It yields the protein CASSPLETQYF. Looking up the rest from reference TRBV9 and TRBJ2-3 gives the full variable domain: DSGVTQTPKHLITATGQRVTLRCSPRSGDLSVYWYQQSLDQGLQFLIQYYNGEERAKGNILERFSAQQFPDLHSELNLSSLELGDSALYFCASSPLETQYFGPGTRLTVL.

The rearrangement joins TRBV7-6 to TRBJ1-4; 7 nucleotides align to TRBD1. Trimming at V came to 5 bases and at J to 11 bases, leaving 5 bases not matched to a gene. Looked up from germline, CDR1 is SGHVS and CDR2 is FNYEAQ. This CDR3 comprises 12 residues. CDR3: CASSPPQGKLFF. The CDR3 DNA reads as TGTGCCAGCAGCCCCCCACAGGGGAAACTGTTTTTT.

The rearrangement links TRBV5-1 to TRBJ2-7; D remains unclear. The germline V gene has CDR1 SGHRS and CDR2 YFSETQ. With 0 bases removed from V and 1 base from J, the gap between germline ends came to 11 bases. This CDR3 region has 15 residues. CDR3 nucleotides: TGCGCCAGCAGCTTGGACCACCAGAATTCCTACGAGCAGTACTTC. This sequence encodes CASSLDHQNSYEQYF.

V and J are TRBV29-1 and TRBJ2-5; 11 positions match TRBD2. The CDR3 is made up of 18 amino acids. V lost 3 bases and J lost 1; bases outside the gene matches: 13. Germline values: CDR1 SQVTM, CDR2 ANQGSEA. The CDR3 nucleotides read TGCAGCGTTGACCCCACTAGCGGGAGTACATGGGGCCAAGAGACCCAGTACTTC. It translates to CSVDPTSGSTWGQETQYF. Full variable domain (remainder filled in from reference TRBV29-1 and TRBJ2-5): SAVISQKPSRDICQRGTSLTIQCQVDSQVTMMFWYRQQPGQSLTLIATANQGSEATYESGFVIDKFPISRPNLTFSTLTVSNMSPEDSSIYLCSVDPTSGSTWGQETQYFGPGTRLLVL.

The CDR3 sequence: CASTLGLLSSYEQYF. The CDR3 coding sequence is TGTGCCAGCACCCTAGGCCTCCTGAGCTCCTACGAGCAGTACTTC. V gene TRBV6-6 combines with J gene TRBJ2-7; no clear D gene. Germline V CDR1 and CDR2: MNHNY, SVGAGI (reference sequence). The CDR3 is 15 residues long. Between the trimmed V and J ends, which lost 7 bases and 0 bases, there was a span of 16 bases.

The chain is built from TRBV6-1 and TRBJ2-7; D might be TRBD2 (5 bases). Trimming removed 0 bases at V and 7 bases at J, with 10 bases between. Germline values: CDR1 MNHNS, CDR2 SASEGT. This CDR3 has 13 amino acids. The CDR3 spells CASSEAGGLEQYF. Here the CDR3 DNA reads TGTGCCAGCAGTGAAGCTGGCGGGCTTGAGCAGTACTTC.

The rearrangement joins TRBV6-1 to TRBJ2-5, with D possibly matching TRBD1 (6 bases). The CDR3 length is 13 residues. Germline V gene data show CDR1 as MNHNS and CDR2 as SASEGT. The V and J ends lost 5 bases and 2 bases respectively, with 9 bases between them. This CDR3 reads CASSTGKQETQYF. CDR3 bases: TGTGCCAGCAGTACAGGGAAGCAAGAGACCCAGTACTTC.

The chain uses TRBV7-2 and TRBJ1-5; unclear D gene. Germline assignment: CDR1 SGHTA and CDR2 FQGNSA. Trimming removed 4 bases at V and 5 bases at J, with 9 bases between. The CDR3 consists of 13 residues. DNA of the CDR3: TGTGCCAGCAGCTCCACACTAGATCAGCCCCAGCATTTT. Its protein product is CASSSTLDQPQHF.

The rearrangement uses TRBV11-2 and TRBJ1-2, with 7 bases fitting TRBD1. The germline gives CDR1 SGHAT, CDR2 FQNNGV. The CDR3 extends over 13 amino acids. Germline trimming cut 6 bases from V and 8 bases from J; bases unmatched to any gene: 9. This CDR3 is CASSQQGIFGYTF. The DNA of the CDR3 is TGTGCCAGCAGTCAACAGGGGATTTTCGGCTACACCTTC.

The CDR3 is CASTPLGREDWVNTEAFF. CDR3 nucleotide sequence: TGTGCCAGCACCCCCCTGGGCAGGGAGGATTGGGTGAACACTGAAGCTTTCTTT. This chain connects TRBV7-6 to TRBJ1-1; D might be TRBD1 (5 bases). Germline CDR1 is SGHVS and CDR2 is FNYEAQ. The CDR3 is 18 amino acids. Between the trimmed V and J ends, which lost 7 bases and 0 bases, there was a span of 24 bases.

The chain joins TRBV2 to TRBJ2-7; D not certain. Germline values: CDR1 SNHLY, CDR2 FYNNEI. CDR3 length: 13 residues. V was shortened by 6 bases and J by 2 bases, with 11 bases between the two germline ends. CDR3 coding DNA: TGTGCCAGCAGGGATGACCGGGCCTACGAGCAGTACTTC. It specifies CASRDDRAYEQYF.

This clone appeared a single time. CDR3 in DNA: TGCGCCAGCAGCCACGACAGGGCTTACGAGCAGTACTTC. Amino acids: CASSHDRAYEQYF. J is TRBJ2-7 and V is TRBV5-1, with 7 bases lining up with TRBD1. With V trimmed by 4 bases and J by 4 bases, 5 bases remained unmatched. The germline V gene encodes CDR1 SGHRS and CDR2 YFSETQ. The CDR3 extends over 13 amino acids.

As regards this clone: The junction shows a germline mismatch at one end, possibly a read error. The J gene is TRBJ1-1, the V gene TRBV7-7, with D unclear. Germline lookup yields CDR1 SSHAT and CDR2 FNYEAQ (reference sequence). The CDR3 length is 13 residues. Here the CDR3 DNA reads TGTGCTAGCAGCTTAGCAAAAAATAGCGAAGCTTTCTTT. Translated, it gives CASSLAKNSEAFF.

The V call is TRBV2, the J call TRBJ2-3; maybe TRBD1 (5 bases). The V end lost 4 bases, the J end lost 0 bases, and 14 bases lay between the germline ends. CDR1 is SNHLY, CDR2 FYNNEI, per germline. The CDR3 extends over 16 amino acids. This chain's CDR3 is CASSGGQRPSTDTQYF. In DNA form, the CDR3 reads TGTGCCAGCAGTGGAGGACAACGGCCGAGCACAGATACGCAGTATTTT.

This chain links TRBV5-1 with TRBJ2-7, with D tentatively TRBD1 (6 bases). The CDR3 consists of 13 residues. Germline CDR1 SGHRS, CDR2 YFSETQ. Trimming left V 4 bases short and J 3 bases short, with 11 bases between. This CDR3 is CASSETGVYEQYF. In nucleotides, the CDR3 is TGCGCCAGCAGCGAGACAGGAGTCTACGAGCAGTACTTC.

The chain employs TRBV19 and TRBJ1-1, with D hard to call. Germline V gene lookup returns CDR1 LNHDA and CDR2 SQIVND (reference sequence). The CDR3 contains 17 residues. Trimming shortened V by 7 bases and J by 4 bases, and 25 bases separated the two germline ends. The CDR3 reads CASTPGLRSPAGTEAFF. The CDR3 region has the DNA TGTGCCAGTACCCCCGGGCTCCGATCCCCGGCGGGCACTGAAGCTTTCTTT.

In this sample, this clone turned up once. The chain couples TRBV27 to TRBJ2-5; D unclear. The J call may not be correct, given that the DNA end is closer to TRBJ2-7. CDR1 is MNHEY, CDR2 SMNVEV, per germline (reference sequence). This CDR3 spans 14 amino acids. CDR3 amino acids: CASSLQAFPYEQYF. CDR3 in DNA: TGTGCCAGCAGTCTCCAGGCGTTTCCCTACGAGCAGTACTTC.

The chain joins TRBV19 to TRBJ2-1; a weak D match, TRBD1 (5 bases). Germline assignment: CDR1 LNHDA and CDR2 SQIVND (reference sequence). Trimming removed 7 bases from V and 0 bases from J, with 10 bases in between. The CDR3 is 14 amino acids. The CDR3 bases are TGTGCCAGTACCCCCGACAGCTCCTACAATGAGCAGTTCTTC. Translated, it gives CASTPDSSYNEQFF.

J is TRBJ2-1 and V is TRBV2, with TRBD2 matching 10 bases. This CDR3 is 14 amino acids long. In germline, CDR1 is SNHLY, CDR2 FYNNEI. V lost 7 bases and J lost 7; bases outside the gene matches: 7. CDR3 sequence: CASIGTSVGNEQFF. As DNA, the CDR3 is TGTGCCAGCATCGGGACTAGCGTGGGGAATGAGCAGTTCTTC.

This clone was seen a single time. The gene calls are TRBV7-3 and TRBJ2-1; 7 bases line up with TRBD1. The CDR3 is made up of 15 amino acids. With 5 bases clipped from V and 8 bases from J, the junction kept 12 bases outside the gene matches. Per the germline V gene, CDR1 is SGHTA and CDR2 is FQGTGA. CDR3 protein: CASSPQQGVLDEQFF. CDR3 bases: TGTGCCAGCAGCCCACAGCAGGGGGTTCTGGATGAGCAGTTCTTC.

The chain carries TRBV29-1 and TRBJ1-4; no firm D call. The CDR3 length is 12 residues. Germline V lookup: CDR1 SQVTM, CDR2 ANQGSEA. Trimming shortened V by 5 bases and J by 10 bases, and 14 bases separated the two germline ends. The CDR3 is CSVTESGGKLFF. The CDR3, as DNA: TGCAGCGTTACGGAGAGCGGAGGAAAACTGTTTTTT.

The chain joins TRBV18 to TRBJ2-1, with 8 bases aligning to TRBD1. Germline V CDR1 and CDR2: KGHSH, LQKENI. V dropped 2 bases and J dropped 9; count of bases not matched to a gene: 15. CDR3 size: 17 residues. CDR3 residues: CASSPRTGQGVGSEQFF. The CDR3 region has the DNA TGTGCCAGCTCACCAAGGACCGGACAGGGAGTCGGTAGTGAGCAGTTCTTC.

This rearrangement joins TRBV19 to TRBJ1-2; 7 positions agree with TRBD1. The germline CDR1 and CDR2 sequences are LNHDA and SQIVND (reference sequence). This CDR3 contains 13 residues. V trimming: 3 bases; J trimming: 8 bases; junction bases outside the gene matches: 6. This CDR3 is CASSIRGDVGYTF. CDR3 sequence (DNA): TGTGCCAGTAGTATCAGGGGGGACGTAGGCTACACCTTC. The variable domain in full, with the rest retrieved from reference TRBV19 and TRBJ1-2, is DGGITQSPKYLFRKEGQNVTLSCEQNLNHDAMYWYRQDPGQGLRLIYYSQIVNDFQKGDIAEGYSVSREKKESFPLTVTSAQKNPTAFYLCASSIRGDVGYTFGSGTRLTVV.

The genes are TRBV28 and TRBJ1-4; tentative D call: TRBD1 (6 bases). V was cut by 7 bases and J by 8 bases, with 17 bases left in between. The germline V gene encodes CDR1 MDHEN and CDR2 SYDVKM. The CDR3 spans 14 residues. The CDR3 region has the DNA TGTGCCAGCACTGGGGGGGCGCTAGGGGAAAAACTGTTTTTT. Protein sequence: CASTGGALGEKLFF. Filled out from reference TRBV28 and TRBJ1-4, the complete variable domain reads DVKVTQSSRYLVKRTGEKVFLECVQDMDHENMFWYRQDPGLGLRLIYFSYDVKMKEKGDIPEGYSVSREKKERFSLILESASTNQTSMYLCASTGGALGEKLFFGSGTQLSVL.

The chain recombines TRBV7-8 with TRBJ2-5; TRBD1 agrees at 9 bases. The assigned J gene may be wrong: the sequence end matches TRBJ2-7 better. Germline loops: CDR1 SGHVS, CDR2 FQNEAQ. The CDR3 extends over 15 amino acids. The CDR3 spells CASSSPGQGPNEQYF. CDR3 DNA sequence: TGTGCCAGCAGCTCACCGGGACAGGGCCCAAACGAGCAGTACTTC.

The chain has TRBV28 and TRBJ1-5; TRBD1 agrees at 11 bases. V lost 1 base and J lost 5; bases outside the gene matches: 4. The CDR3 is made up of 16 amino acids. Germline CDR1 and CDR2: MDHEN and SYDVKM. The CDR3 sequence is CASSLYGDRGDQPQHF. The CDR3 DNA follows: TGTGCCAGCAGTTTATACGGGGACAGGGGGGATCAGCCCCAGCATTTT.

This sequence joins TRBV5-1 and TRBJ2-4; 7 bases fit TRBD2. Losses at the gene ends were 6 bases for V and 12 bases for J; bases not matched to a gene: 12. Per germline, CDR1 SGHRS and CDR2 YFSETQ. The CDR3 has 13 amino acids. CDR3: CASNLRGREGQYF. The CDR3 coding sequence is TGCGCCAGCAATCTTCGGGGGAGGGAGGGTCAGTACTTC.

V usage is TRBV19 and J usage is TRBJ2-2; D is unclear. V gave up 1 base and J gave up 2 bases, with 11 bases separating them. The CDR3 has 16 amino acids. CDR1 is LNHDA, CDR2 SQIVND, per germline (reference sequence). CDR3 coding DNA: TGTGCCAGTAGTATAGGCTTATCTAGAAACACCGGGGAGCTGTTTTTT. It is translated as CASSIGLSRNTGELFF.